Below, 18 T cell receptor beta chains from the same sample are listed, as sequenced in a study of lung T cells in sarcoidosis with Löfgren's syndrome (TCRdb year 2017). TCRdb records Illumina MiSeq as the sequencer. TCRdb's own reprocessing of the public reads used fastp at Q25 and MiXCR and kept productive beta chains. Identical CDR3 protein sequences are pooled into one entry, listed with their most common genes and DNA. For this sample there are fewer than 3,000 distinct CDR3 sequences; 25% to 30% appear just once. 10% to 15% of the sample lies in the top ten. Sequenced sample: CD4+ T cells from bronchoalveolar lavage. The receptors come from a human donor with sarcoidosis (Löfgren's syndrome or another form), or a control subject (not recorded which).

Judged by abundance, this clonotype is medium-sized (0.01 to 0.1%). V gene TRBV20-1 combines with J gene TRBJ2-5; weak D call: TRBD2 (5 bases). Looked up from germline, CDR1 is DFQATT and CDR2 is SNEGSKA (reference sequence). Trimming cost V 2 bases and J 3 bases, with 10 bases left between them. CDR3 length equals 13 residues. The CDR3 is CSARHTREETQYF. The CDR3 nucleotides are TGCAGTGCTAGACATACGAGGGAAGAGACCCAGTACTTC.

On this clonotype: Compared with germline, one end of the junction differs, possibly owing to a read error. The chain has TRBV27 and TRBJ1-2; 7 positions agree with TRBD1. Germline CDR1 and CDR2: MNHEY and SMNVEV (reference sequence). The length of the CDR3 is 13 residues. DNA of the CDR3: TGTGTCAGCAGTCCCGGACAGGAACGAGGCTACGCCTTC. Translated: CVSSPGQERGYAF.

This clonotype was detected many times. V and J are TRBV19 and TRBJ2-6; weak D call: TRBD2 (6 bases). Trimming cost V 10 bases and J 4 bases, with 11 bases left between them. The length of the CDR3 is 13 residues. Looked up from germline, CDR1 is LNHDA and CDR2 is SQIVND (reference sequence). The CDR3 DNA sequence: TGTGCCACCGGGGGAGAGGGGGCCAACGTCCTGACTTTC. The encoded protein is CATGGEGANVLTF.

This clonotype qualifies as large. The chain recombines TRBV6-2 or TRBV6-3 with TRBJ2-1, with a tentative D call TRBD1 (6 bases). This CDR3 is 15 amino acids long. The V gene lost 2 bases and the J gene lost 5 bases, with 13 bases spanning the gap. Germline V gene lookup returns CDR1 MNHEY and CDR2 SVGEGT. CDR3 sequence reads: CASSYGDTVHNEQFF. CDR3 sequence (DNA): TGTGCCAGCAGTTACGGGGACACGGTCCACAATGAGCAGTTCTTC.

Concerning this clonotype: Germline is not matched at one junction end, which may reflect a read error. The J gene is TRBJ2-5, the V gene TRBV4-2, with TRBD1 matching over 8 bases. CDR3 length: 18 residues. The germline CDR1 and CDR2 sequences are LGHNA and YNFKEQ. Here the CDR3 DNA reads TGTGCCAGCAGCCCCCTCTTTACCCCGGGACAGGAACAAGAGGCCCAGTACTTC. It is translated as CASSPLFTPGQEQEAQYF.

This clonotype is categorized as medium-sized. The chain links TRBV12-3 or TRBV12-4 to TRBJ1-1, with TRBD1 matching 8 bases. This CDR3 has 13 amino acids. The trim removed 1 base at V and 7 bases at J, leaving 2 bases unmatched. CDR3 DNA: TGTGCCAGCAGTTTAGTACAGGGGGGTGAAGCTTTCTTT. It is translated as CASSLVQGGEAFF.

Concerning this clonotype itself: One base away lies a much larger clone, so this may be a sequencing read error. The V and J genes are TRBV14 and TRBJ1-1; D not certain. Germline V CDR1 and CDR2: SGHDN, FVKESK. This CDR3 is 14 amino acids long. The V and J ends lost 4 bases and 6 bases respectively, with 15 bases between them. CDR3 region: CASSLTGGSAEAFF. CDR3 DNA: TGTGCCAGCAGCCTCACTGGAGGGAGCGCTGAAGCTTTCTTT.

This clonotype ranks as medium-sized. The DNA of the CDR3 is TGTGCCATCAGGCCGGACAGGGACACAGATACGCAGTATTTT. Translated: CAIRPDRDTDTQYF. The chain employs TRBV10-3 and TRBJ2-3; TRBD1 matches 8 bases. Germline lookup yields CDR1 ENHRY and CDR2 SYGVKD. Trimming removed 6 bases from V and 2 bases from J; junction bases left unmatched: 4. The CDR3 spans 14 residues.

As concerns this clonotype: The junction does not match germline at one end; this may be a read error. The chain uses TRBV15 and TRBJ1-1; no firm D call. The CDR3 loop spans 15 amino acids. CDR1 and CDR2 (germline): LNHNV, YYDKDF (reference sequence). The CDR3 DNA reads TGTGCCACTGCCGATGGGTCGAGCATGAACACTGGAGCTTCCTTT. Amino acid sequence: CATADGSSMNTGASF.

This clonotype appeared many times. The rearrangement links TRBV19 to TRBJ2-2, with a tentative D call TRBD2 (6 bases). Germline CDR1 and CDR2: LNHDA and SQIVND (reference sequence). Trimming removed 7 bases from V and 2 bases from J, with 11 bases in between. This CDR3 is built from 14 residues. As DNA, the CDR3 is TGTGCCAGTATCCGGGACTCTAACACCGGGGAGCTGTTTTTT. Residues: CASIRDSNTGELFF. The complete variable domain, with remaining parts taken from reference TRBV19 and TRBJ2-2, reads DGGITQSPKYLFRKEGQNVTLSCEQNLNHDAMYWYRQDPGQGLRLIYYSQIVNDFQKGDIAEGYSVSREKKESFPLTVTSAQKNPTAFYLCASIRDSNTGELFFGEGSRLTVL.

This clonotype is medium-sized (0.01 to 0.1%) by share. The chain couples TRBV19 to TRBJ1-2; D is ambiguous. CDR3 length: 14 residues. The V end lost 1 base, the J end lost 0 bases, and 6 bases lay between the germline ends. Germline loops: CDR1 LNHDA, CDR2 SQIVND (reference sequence). The CDR3 loop is CASSIVQANYGYTF. For the CDR3, the DNA is TGTGCCAGTAGTATAGTACAAGCTAACTATGGCTACACCTTC.

In this sample, this clonotype turned up a few times. V is TRBV19 and J is TRBJ1-2; D remains unclear. Germline V gene sequence: CDR1 LNHDA, CDR2 SQIVND (reference sequence). The CDR3 is 12 residues long. V lost 6 bases to trimming and J lost 5 bases, with 10 bases between them. The CDR3 coding sequence is TGTGCCAGTAGCTCCCGGAGATATGGCTACACCTTC. The encoded protein is CASSSRRYGYTF.

The chain has TRBV20-1 and TRBJ2-1; 9 bases align to TRBD1. CDR1 is DFQATT and CDR2 is SNEGSKA in the germline V gene (reference sequence). Trimming cost V 3 bases and J 6 bases; bases outside gene matches: 9. The CDR3 spans 15 residues. The CDR3 coding sequence is TGCAGTGCTAGTACACCGGGACAGGGCCGCAATGAGCAGTTCTTC. Its translation: CSASTPGQGRNEQFF.

With regard to this clonotype: The germline gene is not matched at one end of the junction; a read error may be the cause. The chain carries TRBV2 and TRBJ1-2; no firm D call. The CDR3 is made up of 13 amino acids. Per germline, CDR1 SNHLY and CDR2 FYNNEI. CDR3 loop: CASTDAANYGYTF. Written as DNA, the CDR3 is TGCGCCAGCACTGACGCAGCTAACTATGGCTACACCTTC.

In its sample, this clonotype ranks as medium-sized (0.01 to 0.1%). V usage is TRBV20-1 and J usage is TRBJ1-5; D is ambiguous. CDR3 length equals 14 residues. V was shortened by 3 bases and J by 2 bases, with 11 bases between the two germline ends. The V gene's germline CDR1 is DFQATT and CDR2 SNEGSKA (reference sequence). CDR3 DNA sequence: TGCAGTGCTAGCGACCGGTGGGGCAATCAGCCCCAGCATTTT. This codes for CSASDRWGNQPQHF.

This clonotype was seen only a few times. Sequence at one end of the junction differs from germline and may be a read error. This rearrangement joins TRBV6-1 to TRBJ1-1, with 9 bases matching TRBD1. The length of the CDR3 is 13 residues. Germline V gene sequence: CDR1 MNHNS, CDR2 SASEGT. The CDR3 here is CASSLDRGTEASF. Written as DNA, the CDR3 is TGTGCCAGCAGCCTGGACAGGGGAACTGAAGCTTCCTTT.

With regard to this clonotype: A clone one base away is much larger, so this may be a read error. Likely a read error: the CDR3 ends without its conserved phenylalanine or tryptophan. V gene TRBV5-1 combines with J gene TRBJ2-1; no clear D gene. Trimming cost V 0 bases and J 6 bases, with 7 bases left between them. This CDR3 contains 13 residues. CDR1 and CDR2 (germline): SGHRS, YFSETQ. CDR3 amino acids: CASSLEVSNEQFV. The CDR3 region has the DNA TGCGCCAGCAGCTTGGAAGTAAGCAATGAGCAGTTCGTC.

Turning to this clonotype: This CDR3 fails to terminate in the conserved phenylalanine or tryptophan, so it likely reflects a read error. V gene TRBV6-9 combines with J gene TRBJ2-7, with D possibly called TRBD1 or TRBD2 (5 bases each). Deletions cut 3 bases from V and 3 bases from J, with 15 bases between. CDR1 is MNHGY, CDR2 SVAAGI, per germline. CDR3 length: 15 amino acids. The CDR3 DNA sequence: TGTGCCAGCAGTTACTATGGGACCGAGGACTACGAGCAGTACCTC. Amino acids: CASSYYGTEDYEQYL.